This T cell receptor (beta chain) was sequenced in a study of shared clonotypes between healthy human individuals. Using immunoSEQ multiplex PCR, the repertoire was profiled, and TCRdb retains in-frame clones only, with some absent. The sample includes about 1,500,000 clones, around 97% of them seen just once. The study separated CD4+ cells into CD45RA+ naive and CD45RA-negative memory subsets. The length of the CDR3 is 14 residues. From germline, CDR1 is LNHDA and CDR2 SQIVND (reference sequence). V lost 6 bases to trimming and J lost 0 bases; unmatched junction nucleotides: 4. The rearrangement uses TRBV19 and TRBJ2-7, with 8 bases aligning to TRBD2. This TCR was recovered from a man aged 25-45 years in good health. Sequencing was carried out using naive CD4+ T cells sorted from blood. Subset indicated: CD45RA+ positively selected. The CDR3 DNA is TGTGCCAGTAGGAAGCGGGAGAGCTCCTACGAGCAGTACTTC. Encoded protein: CASRKRESSYEQYF.